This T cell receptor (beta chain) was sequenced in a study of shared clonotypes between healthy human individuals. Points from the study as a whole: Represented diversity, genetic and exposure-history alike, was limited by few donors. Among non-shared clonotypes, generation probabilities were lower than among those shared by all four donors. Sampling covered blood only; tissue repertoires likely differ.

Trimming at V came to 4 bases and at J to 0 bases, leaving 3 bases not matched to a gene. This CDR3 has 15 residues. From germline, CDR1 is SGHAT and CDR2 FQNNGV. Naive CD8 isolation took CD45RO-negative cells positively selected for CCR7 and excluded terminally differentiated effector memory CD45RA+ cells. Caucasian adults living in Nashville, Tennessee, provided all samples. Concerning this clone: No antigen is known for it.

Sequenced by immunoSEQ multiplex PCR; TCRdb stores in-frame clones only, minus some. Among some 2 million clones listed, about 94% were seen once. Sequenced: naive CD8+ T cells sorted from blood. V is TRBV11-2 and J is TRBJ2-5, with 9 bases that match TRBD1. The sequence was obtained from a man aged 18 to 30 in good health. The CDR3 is CASSSGTGYQETQYF. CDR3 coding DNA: TGTGCCAGCAGCTCCGGGACAGGGTACCAAGAGACCCAGTACTTC.